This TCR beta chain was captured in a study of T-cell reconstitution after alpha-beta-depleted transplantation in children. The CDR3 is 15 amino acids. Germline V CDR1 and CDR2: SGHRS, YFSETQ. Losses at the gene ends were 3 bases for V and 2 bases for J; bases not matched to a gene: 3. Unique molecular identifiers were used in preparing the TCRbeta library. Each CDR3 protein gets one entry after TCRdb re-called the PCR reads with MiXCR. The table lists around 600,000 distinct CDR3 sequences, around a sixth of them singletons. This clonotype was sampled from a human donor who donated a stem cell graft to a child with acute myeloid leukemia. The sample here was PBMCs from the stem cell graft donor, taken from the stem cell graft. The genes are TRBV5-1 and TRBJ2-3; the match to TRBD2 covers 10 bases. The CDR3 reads CASSYLAGDTDTQYF. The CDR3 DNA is TGCGCCAGCAGCTACCTAGCGGGGGACACAGATACGCAGTATTTT.